This record concerns one T cell receptor beta chain sequence. The table lists this clone with a count of one. Its antigen remains unidentified. The record has no base qualities; no much larger clone is one base away. The CDR3 runs 14 residues from the cysteine to the phenylalanine. The DNA shown is the 42-base CDR3, in frame from base 1. For CDR1 and CDR2, the germline V gene lists SGHRS and YFSETQ. The germline V end is reduced by 4 bases and the J end by 3 bases; junction bases left unmatched: 5. Genomic DNA was isolated from the sorted cells so that the TCRbeta CDR3 region could be sequenced. The immunoSEQ Assay was used for sequencing of TCRbeta CDR3 regions. In TCRdb, the immuneACCESS table is reduced to in-frame sequences with V and J assigned. These tables do not hold every clone; where another copy was compared, an unresolved V gene accounts for under half, and the others remain unexplained. A total of some 83,000 clones appear in this sample, about 89% of them only once. The biggest ten clones account for approximately 0.76% of the sample.

The trial excluded patients who had a history of autoimmune disease or who were on systemic immunosuppression. Peripheral blood for TCR sequencing was collected from all dose cohorts at baseline, on cycle 4 day 1, and on cycle 7 day 1. The samples were drawn from a first-in-human, open-label, multicenter phase I dose-escalation trial of ivuxolimab. Adults with locally advanced or metastatic head and neck squamous cell, hepatocellular, melanoma or renal cell carcinoma were enrolled in the trial. Before TCR sequencing, CD4+ T cells and CD8+ T cells were sorted from peripheral blood as separate populations. These data belong to a study of OX40 agonist ivuxolimab in advanced cancers. For the wider study: Ivuxolimab, which targeted the costimulatory receptor OX40 (CD134), was an agonistic, fully human IgG2 monoclonal antibody. Intravenous ivuxolimab was administered to patients every 2 weeks at six dose levels: 0.01, 0.1, 0.3, 1.5, 3 and 10 mg/kg. Of the approximately 50 dose-escalation patients, hepatocellular carcinoma was present in roughly 19, melanoma in around 15, renal cell carcinoma in 9 and head and neck cancer in 9. In the dose-escalation cohort, over 65% of patients were male, and the mean age was roughly 60 years, with a range of about 23 to 90. Prior anti-PD-1, anti-PD-L1 or anti-CTLA-4 therapy was permitted, and 35% to 40% of dose-escalation patients had received checkpoint inhibitors. Partial responses occurred in three dose-escalation patients: two with cutaneous melanoma and one with hepatocellular carcinoma. The point of sequencing TCRbeta in the periphery was to test whether ivuxolimab changed TCR sequence diversity and drove clonal T-cell expansion. The paper describes the monotherapy dose-escalation part (N of about 47 patients) of the phase I trial of ivuxolimab. The investigation overall reported the following: Low levels of normalized T-cell clonal expansion were also seen in some patients who did not respond. The antigen specificity of the peripheral T cells that underwent clonal expansion was not determined. After ivuxolimab, CD8+ T cells had more expanded clones than CD4+ T cells on average. At doses of 0.1 to 3.0 mg/kg, clonal expansion of both CD4+ and CD8+ T cells in blood was seen between baseline and week 6. In partial responders in the 0.1-3.0 mg/kg groups, normalized peripheral clonal expansion was found to be among the lowest, especially among CD8+ T cells.

The sequence links TRBV5-1 to TRBJ2-7, and 9 junction bases match TRBD1. The sample was CD4+ or CD8+ T cells sorted from blood, taken in a trial of the OX40 agonist ivuxolimab. The origin of this receptor is an adult with an advanced solid tumor such as melanoma, head and neck, liver or kidney cancer. For the CDR3, the sequence is CASSVDRGGYEQYF. In nucleotides, the sequence is TGCGCCAGCAGCGTGGACAGGGGAGGCTACGAGCAGTACTTC.